This T cell receptor beta chain comes out of a study of blood T cell repertoires in COVID-19. Between the trimmed V and J ends, which lost 0 bases and 1 base, there was a span of 12 bases. The CDR3 is 16 amino acids. Germline CDR1 reads SGHRS; CDR2 reads YFSETQ. As for this clone: Other DNA sequences within the sample encode an identical CDR3.

The assay was immunoSEQ multiplex PCR, and TCRdb's table has in-frame clones only and misses some. The table shows 200,000 to 250,000 clones, with around three quarters occurring only once. The chain links TRBV5-1 to TRBJ2-3, with D possibly TRBD2 on 6 matching bases. This clonotype was obtained from an older woman with acute or convalescent COVID-19. Sequencing was carried out using peripheral blood. CDR3 in amino acids: CASSLGGTSGTDTQYF. DNA for the CDR3: TGCGCCAGCAGCTTGGGCGGGACGTCTGGCACAGATACGCAGTATTTT.